Below are 12 T cell receptor beta chains sequenced from a single sample in a study of CD8+ T cells in alopecia areata. Sequencing used cDNA as its template, made by extracting RNA and reverse transcribing it. Using immunoSEQ multiplex PCR, the repertoire was profiled, and TCRdb retains in-frame clones only, with some absent. Altogether 140,000 to 150,000 clones are present, around 86% being singletons, with the ten largest covering less than 15%. The sequences come from CD8+ T cells sorted from blood, collected at week 0. These receptors were taken from a human donor with alopecia areata.

This clone was picked up one time. This chain uses TRBV7-2 with TRBJ1-5; TRBD1 agrees at 8 bases. CDR1 SGHTA and CDR2 FQGNSA come from the germline V gene. The CDR3 contains 15 residues. Trimming cost V 5 bases and J 11 bases; bases outside gene matches: 14. CDR3 DNA: TGTGCCAGCAGCATTAGCGACAGGGGAGAAGGTGCCCAGCATTTT. Its translation: CASSISDRGEGAQHF.

This clone was observed once. This chain connects TRBV30 to TRBJ2-5; possible D gene TRBD2, 6 bases. The germline V gene encodes CDR1 GTSNPN and CDR2 SVGIG (reference sequence). Trimming cost V 3 bases and J 4 bases, with 9 bases left between them. This CDR3 region has 12 residues. CDR3 sequence: CAWRGGIETQYF. In DNA form, the CDR3 reads TGTGCCTGGAGAGGCGGGATAGAGACCCAGTACTTC. Using reference TRBV30 and TRBJ2-5 for the parts outside the CDR3, the full variable domain is SQTIHQWPATLVQPVGSPLSLECTVEGTSNPNLYWYRQAAGRGLQLLFYSVGIGQISSEVPQNLSASRPQDRQFILSSKKLLLSDSGFYLCAWRGGIETQYFGPGTRLLVL.

This clone was picked up one time. CDR3 in amino acids: CASSLGLAGGKTQYF. CDR3 coding DNA: TGCGCCAGCAGCCTCGGACTAGCGGGAGGAAAGACCCAGTACTTC. The chain recombines TRBV4-1 with TRBJ2-5; TRBD2 agrees at 14 bases. V trimming: 4 bases; J trimming: 6 bases; junction bases outside the gene matches: 4. Germline V CDR1 and CDR2: MGHRA, YSYEKL. The CDR3 loop spans 15 amino acids.

The CDR3 loop reads CACPGGPYNEQFF. For the CDR3, the DNA is TGTGCCTGCCCCGGGGGCCCCTACAATGAGCAGTTCTTC. The genes are TRBV30 and TRBJ2-1; possibly TRBD1 or TRBD2 for D (6 bases each). The CDR3 spans 13 residues. Looked up from germline, CDR1 is GTSNPN and CDR2 is SVGIG (reference sequence). Trimming cost V 6 bases and J 2 bases, with 11 bases left between them.

This clone was seen a handful of times. V is TRBV6-1 and J is TRBJ1-1, with TRBD1 identical over 7 bases. Losses at the gene ends were 4 bases for V and 6 bases for J; bases not matched to a gene: 5. Germline V gene data show CDR1 as MNHNS and CDR2 as SASEGT. This CDR3 is 13 amino acids long. The CDR3 here is CASSGGTAPEAFF. DNA for the CDR3: TGTGCCAGCAGTGGAGGGACAGCTCCTGAAGCTTTCTTT.

The chain uses TRBV14 and TRBJ1-5; D remains ambiguous. V was pared by 0 bases and J by 0 bases, with 21 bases between. Germline V gene sequence: CDR1 SGHDN, CDR2 FVKESK. The CDR3 has 20 residues. In DNA, the CDR3 is TGTGCCAGCAGCCAAGATCCGGCAGTCCAACGTTGGCATAGCAATCAGCCCCAGCATTTT. The encoded protein is CASSQDPAVQRWHSNQPQHF.

The chain uses TRBV29-1 and TRBJ2-1; TRBD1 matches at 7 bases. The V gene end was trimmed by 1 base and the J gene end by 4 bases; junction bases not matched to a gene: 10. Germline loops: CDR1 SQVTM, CDR2 ANQGSEA. This CDR3 comprises 16 residues. CDR3 residues: CSVEGTDRSGYNEQFF. The CDR3 DNA reads TGCAGCGTTGAAGGGACGGACAGGTCCGGATACAATGAGCAGTTCTTC.

The chain carries TRBV29-1 and TRBJ2-1; TRBD1 matches 9 bases. V shed 7 bases, J shed 7 bases, and the junction held 8 bases outside the gene matches. Germline CDR1 is SQVTM and CDR2 is ANQGSEA. This CDR3 has 13 residues. The CDR3 region is CSAHRGLKNEQFF. The CDR3 DNA sequence: TGCAGCGCTCACAGGGGGCTGAAGAATGAGCAGTTCTTC.

This chain uses TRBV7-8 with TRBJ2-7; D is possibly TRBD1 (6 bases). Per germline, CDR1 SGHVS and CDR2 FQNEAQ. The V gene lost 1 base and the J gene lost 3 bases, with 13 bases spanning the gap. This CDR3 is built from 15 residues. The CDR3 DNA follows: TGTGCCAGCAGCTTAGTCGGGGACACCCTCTACGAGCAGTACTTC. This translates into CASSLVGDTLYEQYF.

This chain joins TRBV29-1 and TRBJ2-4, with D unclear. Germline V gene data show CDR1 as SQVTM and CDR2 as ANQGSEA. The CDR3 totals 16 residues. V shed 3 bases and J shed 0 bases, with 15 bases lying between them. As DNA, the CDR3 is TGCAGCGTTGAGATCACGTCCTCCCTAGCCAAAAACATTCAGTACTTC. This translates into CSVEITSSLAKNIQYF.

The CDR3 region is CASSIWTTNYGYTF. For the CDR3, the DNA is TGTGCCAGTAGTATATGGACAACAAACTATGGCTACACCTTC. This rearrangement joins TRBV19 to TRBJ1-2; D perhaps matches TRBD1 (5 bases). Germline V gene data show CDR1 as LNHDA and CDR2 as SQIVND (reference sequence). V was cut by 2 bases and J by 2 bases, with 9 bases left in between. The CDR3 is 14 amino acids. The entire variable domain, with the rest obtained from reference TRBV19 and TRBJ1-2, is as follows: DGGITQSPKYLFRKEGQNVTLSCEQNLNHDAMYWYRQDPGQGLRLIYYSQIVNDFQKGDIAEGYSVSREKKESFPLTVTSAQKNPTAFYLCASSIWTTNYGYTFGSGTRLTVV.

This chain uses TRBV6-1 with TRBJ2-7; 7 bases are a match to TRBD1. Losses at the gene ends were 7 bases for V and 2 bases for J; bases not matched to a gene: 11. CDR3 size: 15 residues. The germline V gene encodes CDR1 MNHNS and CDR2 SASEGT. CDR3 nucleotides: TGTGCCAGCACCGAAACAGGGGACGAGACCTACGAGCAGTACTTC. This translates into CASTETGDETYEQYF.